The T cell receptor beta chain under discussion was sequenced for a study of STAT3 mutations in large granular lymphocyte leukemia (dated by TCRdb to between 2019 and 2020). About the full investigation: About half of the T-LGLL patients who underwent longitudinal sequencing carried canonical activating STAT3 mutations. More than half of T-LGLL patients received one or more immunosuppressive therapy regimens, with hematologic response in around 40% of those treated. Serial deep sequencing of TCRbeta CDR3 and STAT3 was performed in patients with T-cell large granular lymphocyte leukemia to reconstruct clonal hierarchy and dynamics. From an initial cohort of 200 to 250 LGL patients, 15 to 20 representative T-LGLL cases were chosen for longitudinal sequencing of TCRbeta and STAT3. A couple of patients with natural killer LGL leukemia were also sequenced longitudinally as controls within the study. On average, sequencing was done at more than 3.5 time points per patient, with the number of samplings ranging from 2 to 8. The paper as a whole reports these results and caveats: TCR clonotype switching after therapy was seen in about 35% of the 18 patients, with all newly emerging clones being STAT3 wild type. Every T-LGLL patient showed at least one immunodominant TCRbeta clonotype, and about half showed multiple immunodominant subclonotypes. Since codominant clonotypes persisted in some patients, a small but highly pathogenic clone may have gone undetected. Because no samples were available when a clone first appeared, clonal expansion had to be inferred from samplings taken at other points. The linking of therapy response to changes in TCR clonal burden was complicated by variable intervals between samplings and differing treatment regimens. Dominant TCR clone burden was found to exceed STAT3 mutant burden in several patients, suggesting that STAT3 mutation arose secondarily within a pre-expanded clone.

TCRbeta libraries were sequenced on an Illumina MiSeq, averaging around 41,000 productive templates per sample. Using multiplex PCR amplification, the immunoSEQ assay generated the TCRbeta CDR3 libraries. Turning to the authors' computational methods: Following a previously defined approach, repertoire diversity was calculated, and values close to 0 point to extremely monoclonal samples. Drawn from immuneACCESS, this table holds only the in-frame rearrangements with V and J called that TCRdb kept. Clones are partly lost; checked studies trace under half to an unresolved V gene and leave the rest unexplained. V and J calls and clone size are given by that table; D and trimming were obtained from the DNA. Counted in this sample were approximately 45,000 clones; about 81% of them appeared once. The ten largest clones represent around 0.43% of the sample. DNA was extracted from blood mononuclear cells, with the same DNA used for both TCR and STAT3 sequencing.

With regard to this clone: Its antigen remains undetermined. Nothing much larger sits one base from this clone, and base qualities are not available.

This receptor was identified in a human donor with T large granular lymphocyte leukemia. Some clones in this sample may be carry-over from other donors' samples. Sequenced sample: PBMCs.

The CDR3 amino acid sequence is: CASSLQGPASYEQYF. Read as DNA, the sequence is TGTGCCAGCAGCTTACAGGGGCCGGCCTCTTACGAGCAGTACTTC. The rearrangement combines TRBV5-4 with TRBJ2-7, and 7 junctional nucleotides match TRBD1. V and J are trimmed by 2 bases and 4 bases, and the gene matches miss 9 bases of the junction. CDR1 and CDR2, per the germline V gene (reference sequence), are SGHNT and YYREEE. Including the terminal cysteine and phenylalanine, the CDR3 comprises 15 residues. Of all the DNA, just the CDR3 is kept, 45 bases in frame from base 1.